Below, 21 T cell receptor beta chains from the same sample are listed, as sequenced in a study of T cell responses to AZD1222 COVID-19 vaccine. Profiling relied on immunoSEQ multiplex PCR, and the TCRdb table lists in-frame clones only, not all of them. There are roughly 180,000 clones in the sample; 75% to 95% occur only once, and 2.5% to 3% lies in the top ten. The sample here was peripheral blood, taken on day 0 of AZD1222 vaccination. The receptors originated from an adult in good health.

This chain joins TRBV5-8 and TRBJ1-3; possibly TRBD1 for D (5 bases). Germline loops: CDR1 SGHTS, CDR2 YDEGEE. The CDR3 covers 16 residues. Trimming removed 6 bases at V and 0 bases at J, with 16 bases between. The CDR3 nucleotides read TGTGCCAGCACCCGGGACGGGGCCCTCTCTGGAAACACCATATATTTT. Translated, it gives CASTRDGALSGNTIYF. Full variable domain (missing parts from reference TRBV5-8 and TRBJ1-3): EAGVTQSPTHLIKTRGQQATLRCSPISGHTSVYWYQQALGLGLQFLLWYDEGEERNRGNFPPRFSGRQFPNYSSELNVNALELEDSALYLCASTRDGALSGNTIYFGEGSWLTVV.

The gene calls are TRBV12-3 or TRBV12-4 and TRBJ1-2; D gene ambiguous. Trimming pared 2 bases from V and 4 bases from J, leaving 8 bases between. CDR3 length: 13 amino acids. CDR3 residues: CASSLTRAYGYTF. Here the CDR3 DNA reads TGTGCCAGCAGTTTAACCCGAGCCTATGGCTACACCTTC.

The rearrangement uses TRBV19 and TRBJ2-7, with D perhaps given as TRBD1 or TRBD2 (5 bases each). CDR1 and CDR2 from the germline V gene are LNHDA and SQIVND (reference sequence). This CDR3 contains 14 residues. V dropped 6 bases and J dropped 6 bases, with 18 bases sitting between them. This CDR3 reads CASRLRGRSREQYF. CDR3 bases: TGTGCCAGTAGACTACGGGGACGCTCGCGCGAGCAGTACTTC.

The chain employs TRBV23-1 and TRBJ1-2; D gene ambiguous. TRBV23-1 counts as an open reading frame of uncertain function. The ends were cut back, 6 bases at V and 2 bases at J, with 7 bases in the middle. This CDR3 comprises 12 residues. Here the CDR3 DNA reads TGCGCCAGCAGCACAGTGAACTATGGCTACACCTTC. It is translated as CASSTVNYGYTF.

The chain employs TRBV9 and TRBJ2-4, with D possibly matching TRBD2 (7 bases). The germline V gene encodes CDR1 SGDLS and CDR2 YYNGEE. The V gene lost 4 bases and the J gene lost 11 bases, with 22 bases spanning the gap. The CDR3 is made up of 15 amino acids. As DNA, the CDR3 is TGTGCCAGCAGCCCACAGGGAGGGGACCTAACATTTCAGTACTTC. Its translation is CASSPQGGDLTFQYF. The full variable domain, completed using reference TRBV9 and TRBJ2-4, is DSGVTQTPKHLITATGQRVTLRCSPRSGDLSVYWYQQSLDQGLQFLIQYYNGEERAKGNILERFSAQQFPDLHSELNLSSLELGDSALYFCASSPQGGDLTFQYFGAGTRLSVL.

The chain joins TRBV6-5 to TRBJ2-7, with TRBD1 matching over 11 bases. CDR3 size: 15 residues. CDR1 is MNHEY, CDR2 SVGAGI, per germline. With V trimmed by 6 bases and J by 5 bases, 9 bases remained unmatched. CDR3 DNA: TGTGCCAGCAGATCCGGACAGGGGGCGCCCCACGAGCAGTACTTC. Amino acids: CASRSGQGAPHEQYF.

This clone is a singleton in its sample. This chain joins TRBV9 and TRBJ1-4, with D possibly TRBD1 on 6 matching bases. CDR1 and CDR2 from the germline V gene are SGDLS and YYNGEE. V was trimmed by 2 bases and J by 3 bases, leaving 8 bases between them. This CDR3 has 14 residues. This chain's CDR3 is CASSVDRSNEKLFF. The CDR3 coding sequence is TGTGCCAGCAGCGTTGACAGGTCTAATGAAAAACTGTTTTTT.

This sequence joins TRBV18 and TRBJ2-7; TRBD1 is a possible D gene (5 bases). The CDR3 contains 15 residues. V was clipped by 3 bases and J by 1 base, with 13 bases between them. Germline CDR1 and CDR2: KGHSH and LQKENI. The CDR3 here is CASSPQQGVSYEQYF. CDR3 nucleotide sequence: TGTGCCAGCTCACCCCAGCAAGGGGTGTCCTACGAGCAGTACTTC.

The rearrangement uses TRBV30 and TRBJ2-5; maybe TRBD1 (6 bases). The CDR3 runs to 14 residues. Germline assignment: CDR1 GTSNPN and CDR2 SVGIG (reference sequence). Trimming removed 5 bases at V and 5 bases at J, with 18 bases between. The CDR3 region is CAWGGPGNGETQYF. The DNA of the CDR3 is TGTGCCTGGGGGGGCCCGGGGAACGGGGAGACCCAGTACTTC.

The V and J genes are TRBV5-1 and TRBJ2-7, with D possibly TRBD1 on 5 matching bases. The CDR3 runs 17 residues. Trimming pared 2 bases from V and 5 bases from J, leaving 23 bases between. Germline CDR1 SGHRS, CDR2 YFSETQ. The CDR3 sequence is CASSFLAGQKTGHEQYF. The CDR3 bases are TGCGCCAGCAGCTTCTTGGCAGGGCAAAAAACCGGCCACGAGCAGTACTTC.

This chain uses TRBV19 with TRBJ2-1; 8 nucleotides match TRBD1. Trimming cost V 7 bases and J 0 bases; bases outside gene matches: 2. The germline CDR1 and CDR2 sequences are LNHDA and SQIVND (reference sequence). The CDR3 has 14 amino acids. This chain's CDR3 is CASNRGSSYNEQFF. Here the CDR3 DNA reads TGTGCCAGTAACAGGGGGAGCTCCTACAATGAGCAGTTCTTC.

The chain recombines TRBV6-5 with TRBJ1-5; TRBD1 matches at 9 bases. With 6 bases clipped from V and 6 bases from J, the junction kept 9 bases outside the gene matches. This CDR3 is 15 amino acids long. Germline CDR1 MNHEY, CDR2 SVGAGI. This chain's CDR3 is CASRATGQGAQPQHF. CDR3 DNA sequence: TGTGCCAGCAGAGCCACGGGACAGGGTGCTCAGCCCCAGCATTTT.

The chain couples TRBV30 to TRBJ1-1; D might be TRBD1 (6 bases). Germline-derived CDR1 and CDR2 are GTSNPN and SVGIG (reference sequence). The CDR3 contains 14 residues. Trimming removed 5 bases from V and 0 bases from J, with 13 bases in between. The CDR3 sequence: CAWGRGDLNTEAFF. CDR3 in DNA: TGTGCCTGGGGGAGGGGGGATCTGAACACTGAAGCTTTCTTT.

This clone was recorded many times. The chain links TRBV5-1 to TRBJ2-3; TRBD2 agrees at 9 bases. With V trimmed by 1 base and J by 6 bases, 9 bases remained unmatched. This CDR3 is 16 amino acids long. The germline V gene encodes CDR1 SGHRS and CDR2 YFSETQ. This CDR3 is CASSLIPAGGSDTQYF. In DNA form, the CDR3 reads TGCGCCAGCAGCTTGATCCCGGCGGGGGGGTCGGATACGCAGTATTTT.

V is TRBV20-1 and J is TRBJ2-5, with a weak D call TRBD2 (7 bases). This CDR3 has 16 residues. Germline V gene lookup returns CDR1 DFQATT and CDR2 SNEGSKA (reference sequence). Between the trimmed V and J ends, which lost 3 bases and 5 bases, there was a span of 22 bases. CDR3 DNA: TGCAGTGCTAGTCGTTCAAAGGCGGGGGCAGGGGAGACCCAGTACTTC. This translates into CSASRSKAGAGETQYF.

The chain is built from TRBV3-1 (or the pseudogene TRBV3-2) and TRBJ1-2; 7 bases fit TRBD1. The J segment lost 8 bases and the V segment lost 5 bases, leaving 8 bases of the junction unmatched. This CDR3 spans 13 amino acids. In germline, CDR1 is LGHDT, CDR2 YNNKEL (reference sequence). CDR3 coding DNA: TGTGCCAGCAGCAAGAGCCAGGGGGAAGGCTACACCTTC. Protein product: CASSKSQGEGYTF.

This chain joins TRBV19 and TRBJ1-2; D unclear. Trimming took off 3 bases at V and 7 bases at J, with 12 bases between the two ends. This CDR3 contains 13 residues. Germline assignment: CDR1 LNHDA and CDR2 SQIVND (reference sequence). DNA of the CDR3: TGTGCCAGTAGTATCGAGAGGGATCGTGGCTACACCTTC. Protein: CASSIERDRGYTF.

This clone appeared once. The V and J genes are TRBV9 and TRBJ2-2, with 7 bases that match TRBD2. Germline-derived CDR1 and CDR2 are SGDLS and YYNGEE. V gave up 4 bases and J gave up 6 bases; unmatched junction bases: 6. This CDR3 has 14 residues. Here the CDR3 reads CASSPSGGPGELFF. The CDR3 DNA reads TGTGCCAGCAGCCCATCGGGGGGTCCCGGGGAGCTGTTTTTT.

CDR3 loop: CASSFGQALRNQPQHF. As DNA, the CDR3 is TGTGCCAGTAGCTTCGGACAGGCCCTTCGCAATCAGCCCCAGCATTTT. The chain recombines TRBV19 with TRBJ1-5; TRBD1 matches at 7 bases. CDR1 and CDR2 from the germline V gene are LNHDA and SQIVND (reference sequence). V was pared by 6 bases and J by 2 bases, with 10 bases of the junction left unmatched. This CDR3 spans 16 amino acids.

This chain uses TRBV7-6 with TRBJ1-3, with a tentative D call TRBD1 (5 bases). V dropped 6 bases and J dropped 0 bases, with 12 bases sitting between them. The V gene's germline CDR1 is SGHVS and CDR2 FNYEAQ. This CDR3 is built from 15 residues. CDR3 loop: CASRGARHSGNTIYF. Written as DNA, the CDR3 is TGTGCCAGCAGAGGGGCAAGACACTCTGGAAACACCATATATTTT.

V usage is TRBV5-5 and J usage is TRBJ1-6, with D hard to call. Trimming left V 4 bases short and J 7 bases short, with 15 bases between. Germline V gene data show CDR1 as SGHKS and CDR2 as YYEKEE (reference sequence). The CDR3 is 15 residues long. In nucleotides, the CDR3 is TGTGCCAGCAGCCTATTATCCCAGCAGAATTCACCCCTCCACTTT. Translation gives CASSLLSQQNSPLHF.